This T cell receptor beta chain was observed in a study of blood T cell repertoires in COVID-19. Study in general: T cells, B-cell-depleted T cells, or PBMCs supplied cDNA or gDNA.

TCRdb's copy holds only in-frame clones and misses some; the assay was immunoSEQ multiplex PCR. The data contain 65,000 to 70,000 clones, around 87% of them singletons. Germline CDR1 is KGHDR and CDR2 is SFDVKD. V lost 6 bases to trimming and J lost 4 bases, with 12 bases between them. This CDR3 is built from 14 residues. The TCR sequence derives from a man between 50 and 59 years old with active COVID-19. The rearrangement links TRBV24-1 to TRBJ2-1, with D possibly TRBD2 on 6 matching bases. Source material: peripheral blood. CDR3 coding DNA: TGTGCCACCAGTAGAGTCGGGACTTACAATGAGCAGTTCTTC. Its protein is CATSRVGTYNEQFF.